Below are 5 T cell receptor beta chains sequenced from a single sample in a study of T cell responses to AZD1222 COVID-19 vaccine. Libraries were prepared by immunoSEQ multiplex PCR; TCRdb keeps only in-frame clonotypes and omits some of them. Among over 50,000 clones, 88% were seen once, and the ten largest hold approximately 14%. Material: peripheral blood, obtained on day 0 of AZD1222 vaccination. The source of these receptors is an adult in good health.

The gene calls are TRBV11-3 and TRBJ2-5; D ambiguous. The CDR3 has 11 residues. V lost 4 bases, J lost 4 bases, and 4 bases lay in between. CDR1 SGHNT and CDR2 YENEEA come from the germline V gene. CDR3 bases: TGTGCCAGCAGCTCGGCAGAGACCCAGTACTTC. It yields the protein CASSSAETQYF.

This chain connects TRBV5-4 to TRBJ2-1, with 8 positions matching TRBD1. The germline V gene has CDR1 SGHNT and CDR2 YYREEE (reference sequence). The CDR3 runs to 12 residues. V gave up 6 bases and J gave up 9 bases; unmatched junction bases: 5. The CDR3 reads CASIAGGGEQFF. CDR3 nucleotide sequence: TGTGCCAGCATTGCAGGGGGCGGTGAGCAGTTCTTC.

The chain has TRBV6-1 and TRBJ1-5; D is unresolved. The V end was cut by 1 base, the J end by 4 bases, with 11 bases between. Germline CDR1 is MNHNS and CDR2 is SASEGT. The CDR3 is made up of 15 amino acids. The CDR3 is CASSEGPTPNQPQHF. The CDR3 region has the DNA TGTGCCAGCAGTGAAGGACCCACCCCTAATCAGCCCCAGCATTTT.

The chain uses TRBV7-2 and TRBJ2-5; D uncertain. Germline V gene data show CDR1 as SGHTA and CDR2 as FQGNSA. This CDR3 contains 12 residues. Trimming removed 5 bases from V and 1 base from J, with 5 bases in between. In nucleotides, the CDR3 is TGTGCCAGCAGCCCACTCCAAGAGACCCAGTACTTC. Protein product: CASSPLQETQYF.

V is TRBV29-1 and J is TRBJ1-2, with D maybe TRBD1 (6 bases). V shed 1 base and J shed 3 bases, with 9 bases lying between them. This CDR3 comprises 13 residues. CDR1 and CDR2 (germline): SQVTM, ANQGSEA. The CDR3 region is CSVEGGGDYGYTF. The CDR3 nucleotides read TGCAGCGTTGAAGGGGGGGGCGACTATGGCTACACCTTC.